The 25 T cell receptor beta chains listed next were all sequenced from one sample in a study of blood T cells in healthy people across ages. Sample-barcoded 5' priming and a J-beta primer mix drove a second PCR of 7 to 11 cycles. From the 5' RACE reads, TCRdb called clonotypes with MiXCR, one entry per CDR3 protein. The sample shows about 650,000 distinct CDR3 sequences, about 34% of them seen only once. The specimen was blood. The receptors derive from a woman of 80 years or more in good health.

With regard to this clonotype: This sequence may be a read error, since a much larger clone differs from it by one base. This sequence joins TRBV6-1 and TRBJ1-2, with D uncertain. The CDR3 length is 13 residues. With 6 bases removed from V and 7 bases from J, the gap between germline ends came to 15 bases. From germline, CDR1 is MNHNS and CDR2 SASEGT. CDR3 sequence reads: CASSADGYCGYTF. As DNA, the CDR3 is TGTGCCAGCAGCGCGGACGGTTACTGTGGCTACACCTTC.

Turning to this clonotype: An end of the junction does not agree with germline; a read error may underlie this. The chain combines TRBV27 with TRBJ2-7; D not certain. The germline CDR1 and CDR2 sequences are MNHEY and SMNVEV (reference sequence). The CDR3 is 13 amino acids. The CDR3 region has the DNA TGTGCCAGCAGTCCTGGCCTCTCCTACGTGCAGTACTTC. It encodes CASSPGLSYVQYF.

This clonotype was picked up many times. The chain has TRBV6-2 or TRBV6-3 and TRBJ2-6, with D perhaps matching TRBD1 (7 bases). Germline V lookup: CDR1 MNHEY, CDR2 SVGEGT. The CDR3 sequence is 16 residues long. V was trimmed by 5 bases and J by 4 bases, leaving 15 bases between them. The CDR3 loop is CASSDRDFPGANVLTF. The CDR3 DNA reads TGTGCCAGCAGTGACAGGGACTTCCCGGGGGCCAACGTCCTGACTTTC.

Regarding this clonotype: Being one base from a much bigger clone, this may be a read error. The chain joins TRBV20-1 to TRBJ2-1; 9 nucleotides line up with TRBD2. This CDR3 is 12 amino acids long. Germline V lookup: CDR1 DFQATT, CDR2 SNEGSKA (reference sequence). The J segment lost 8 bases and the V segment lost 8 bases, leaving 7 bases of the junction unmatched. CDR3: CSTNERGDEQFF. The CDR3 nucleotides are TGCAGTACAAACGAGCGGGGGGATGAGCAGTTCTTC.

This clonotype has at least ten counts. The V and J genes are TRBV24-1 and TRBJ2-3, with a weak D call TRBD2 (6 bases). This CDR3 comprises 13 residues. Trimming removed 8 bases from V and 4 bases from J, with 12 bases in between. CDR1 is KGHDR and CDR2 is SFDVKD in the germline V gene. CDR3 loop: CATTGGASDTQYF. In DNA form, the CDR3 reads TGTGCCACCACCGGGGGAGCCTCAGATACGCAGTATTTT.

The chain joins TRBV27 to TRBJ2-5; D is possibly TRBD1 or TRBD2 (6 bases each). The CDR3 has 14 residues. Germline V CDR1 and CDR2: MNHEY, SMNVEV (reference sequence). V was cut by 1 base and J by 11 bases, with 17 bases left in between. The CDR3 here is CASSLWGAENEQYF. The CDR3 bases are TGTGCCAGCAGTTTATGGGGGGCGGAGAATGAGCAGTACTTC.

This clonotype showed up just once. One junction end does not reproduce the germline sequence, and a read error may be involved. This rearrangement joins TRBV7-2 to TRBJ2-6; D possibly matches TRBD1 or TRBD2 (5 bases each). This CDR3 has 16 amino acids. The germline gives CDR1 SGHTA, CDR2 FQGNSA. Here the CDR3 reads CASSLSRGYGANVQTF. As DNA, the CDR3 is TGTGCCAGCAGCTTATCTAGAGGGTACGGGGCCAACGTCCAGACTTTC. Drawing the rest from reference TRBV7-2 and TRBJ2-6, the complete variable domain is GAGVSQSPSNKVTEKGKDVELRCDPISGHTALYWYRQSLGQGLEFLIYFQGNSAPDKSGLPSDRFSAERTGGSVSTLTIQRTQQEDSAVYLCASSLSRGYGANVQTFGAGSRLTVL.

The table lists this clonotype with a count of one. It may be a read error: a sequence one base away is much more abundant. This chain joins TRBV27 and TRBJ2-5, with 12 bases identical to TRBD2. The germline V gene encodes CDR1 MNHEY and CDR2 SMNVEV (reference sequence). CDR3 length: 17 amino acids. J was trimmed by 5 bases and V by 5 bases; bases with no gene match: 12. CDR3 coding DNA: TGTGCCAGCAGTGCCACTCTAGCGGGGGGGCCGTGGGAGACCCAGTACTTC. It is translated as CASSATLAGGPWETQYF.

This clonotype came up many times. CDR3 sequence reads: CASSPRTSGGARNEQFF. CDR3 DNA: TGTGCCAGCAGTCCGCGCACTAGCGGGGGGGCCAGGAATGAGCAGTTCTTC. This chain uses TRBV6-1 with TRBJ2-1; 13 nucleotides match TRBD2. Germline assignment: CDR1 MNHNS and CDR2 SASEGT. The V and J ends lost 5 bases and 7 bases, in that order; junction bases with no gene match: 11. This CDR3 contains 17 residues.

This clonotype showed up many times. V is TRBV9 and J is TRBJ2-3; the match to TRBD2 covers 11 bases. The CDR3 is 15 residues long. The germline gives CDR1 SGDLS, CDR2 YYNGEE. The J segment lost 6 bases and the V segment lost 5 bases, leaving 8 bases of the junction unmatched. This chain's CDR3 is CASRPTSGGPDTQYF. The CDR3 nucleotides are TGTGCCAGCAGGCCTACTAGCGGGGGACCGGATACGCAGTATTTT. The complete variable domain, with remaining parts taken from reference TRBV9 and TRBJ2-3, reads DSGVTQTPKHLITATGQRVTLRCSPRSGDLSVYWYQQSLDQGLQFLIQYYNGEERAKGNILERFSAQQFPDLHSELNLSSLELGDSALYFCASRPTSGGPDTQYFGPGTRLTVL.

The sample holds a few counts of this clonotype. V is TRBV5-1 and J is TRBJ1-3; possibly TRBD1 for D (6 bases). The V end lost 6 bases, the J end lost 3 bases, and 7 bases lay between the germline ends. The germline CDR1 and CDR2 sequences are SGHRS and YFSETQ. The CDR3 sequence is 12 residues long. This CDR3 is CASKDSGNTIYF. CDR3 nucleotide sequence: TGCGCCAGCAAGGACAGTGGAAACACCATATATTTT.

The chain recombines TRBV2 with TRBJ1-4; D is unresolved. Trimming shortened V by 9 bases and J by 4 bases, and 6 bases separated the two germline ends. Germline loops: CDR1 SNHLY, CDR2 FYNNEI. The CDR3 totals 11 residues. The CDR3 loop is CARGLNEKLFF. CDR3 nucleotides: TGTGCCAGAGGCCTTAATGAAAAACTGTTTTTT.

Regarding this clonotype: A much larger clone differs from this one at a single base, so this may be a read error. The rearrangement joins TRBV5-1 to TRBJ1-1; D is unresolved. CDR3 length: 12 residues. Germline CDR1 reads SGHRS; CDR2 reads YFSETQ. The CDR3 reads CATSPDRTEAFF. For the CDR3, the DNA is TGCGCCACCAGCCCGGATAGGACTGAAGCTTTCTTT.

Notes on this clonotype: Possible read error: a much larger clone is one base away. The rearrangement uses TRBV9 and TRBJ1-5; D is possibly TRBD1 (5 bases). Germline assignment: CDR1 SGDLS and CDR2 YYNGEE. The germline V and J ends were trimmed by 0 bases and 6 bases, with 13 bases remaining between them. The CDR3 length is 15 residues. Here the CDR3 reads CASSVAGRVGQPQHF. CDR3 coding DNA: TGTGCCAGCAGCGTAGCAGGCAGGGTAGGTCAGCCCCAGCATTTT.

This sequence joins TRBV20-1 and TRBJ2-5, with D uncertain. The V gene lost 7 bases and the J gene lost 5 bases, with 11 bases spanning the gap. The germline V gene encodes CDR1 DFQATT and CDR2 SNEGSKA (reference sequence). The CDR3 contains 11 residues. CDR3 DNA: TGCAGTGTCAGACGTGGCGAGACCCAGTACTTC. This codes for CSVRRGETQYF.

This clonotype was found many times. The rearrangement joins TRBV10-3 to TRBJ2-3; 7 bases match TRBD1. The CDR3 covers 14 residues. V lost 5 bases to trimming and J lost 0 bases; unmatched junction nucleotides: 2. CDR1 ENHRY and CDR2 SYGVKD come from the germline V gene. The CDR3 DNA reads as TGTGCCATCAGTCGACAGGGCAGCACAGATACGCAGTATTTT. Amino acids: CAISRQGSTDTQYF.

This clonotype was detected a few times. The V and J genes are TRBV28 and TRBJ1-5; no reliable D call. This CDR3 contains 14 residues. Between the trimmed V and J ends, which lost 6 bases and 5 bases, there was a span of 14 bases. Germline-derived CDR1 and CDR2 are MDHEN and SYDVKM. This CDR3 is CASRLSGNYQPQHF. CDR3 nucleotide sequence: TGTGCCAGCAGACTGTCCGGAAATTATCAGCCCCAGCATTTT.

This clonotype was detected only a few times. V and J are TRBV6-1 and TRBJ1-5, with D possibly TRBD1 on 6 matching bases. The CDR3 has 14 residues. Germline loops: CDR1 MNHNS, CDR2 SASEGT. Trimming took 0 bases from V and 11 from J, leaving 14 bases between them. The CDR3 region is CASSEARGARTQHF. DNA for the CDR3: TGTGCCAGCAGTGAAGCGCGGGGGGCTCGGACCCAGCATTTT.

Regarding this clonotype: This may stem from a read error, because a much larger clone lies one nucleotide away. The gene calls are TRBV6-5 and TRBJ2-5; tentative D call: TRBD2 (5 bases). The germline CDR1 and CDR2 sequences are MNHEY and SVGAGI. This CDR3 contains 19 residues. CDR3 residues: CAGSYSIVPGLNPQETQYF. The CDR3 DNA sequence: TGTGCCGGCAGTTACTCGATAGTACCGGGGTTAAATCCTCAAGAGACCCAGTACTTC.

This clonotype has ten or more counts. V usage is TRBV28 and J usage is TRBJ2-3; TRBD1 agrees at 8 bases. Germline CDR1 is MDHEN and CDR2 is SYDVKM. The CDR3 totals 17 residues. V trimming: 5 bases; J trimming: 2 bases; junction bases outside the gene matches: 12. CDR3 nucleotides: TGTGCCAGCAGTCCCTCCTGGGGACAGGAAGTCACAGATACGCAGTATTTT. Translating gives CASSPSWGQEVTDTQYF. Full variable domain (missing parts from reference TRBV28 and TRBJ2-3): DVKVTQSSRYLVKRTGEKVFLECVQDMDHENMFWYRQDPGLGLRLIYFSYDVKMKEKGDIPEGYSVSREKKERFSLILESASTNQTSMYLCASSPSWGQEVTDTQYFGPGTRLTVL.

Regarding this clonotype: This may be a read error: a much more frequent sequence differs by one nucleotide. The V gene is TRBV7-8, the J gene TRBJ2-7; 8 nucleotides align to TRBD2. V gave up 0 bases and J gave up 8 bases; unmatched junction bases: 12. This CDR3 has 16 amino acids. CDR1 is SGHVS, CDR2 FQNEAQ, per germline. CDR3 in DNA: TGTGCCAGCAGCTTAGCGATCCGGGGGGGCCACGCGAAGCAGTACTTC. Translation gives CASSLAIRGGHAKQYF.

This clonotype was seen many times. The rearrangement joins TRBV29-1 to TRBJ2-5; 7 bases match TRBD1. The CDR3 has 15 residues. Germline lookup yields CDR1 SQVTM and CDR2 ANQGSEA. The trim removed 5 bases at V and 0 bases at J, leaving 9 bases unmatched. CDR3 residues: CSVLRQGEYQETQYF. The CDR3 nucleotides read TGCAGCGTTCTTCGACAGGGCGAGTACCAAGAGACCCAGTACTTC.

The gene calls are TRBV5-1 and TRBJ1-1; 9 nucleotides align to TRBD1. V lost 8 bases, J lost 4 bases, and 9 bases stayed unmatched. The CDR3 length is 14 residues. Germline V gene sequence: CDR1 SGHRS, CDR2 YFSETQ. CDR3 sequence reads: CASSRDRVFTEAFF. CDR3 DNA sequence: TGCGCCAGTTCCCGGGACAGGGTATTCACTGAAGCTTTCTTT.

Many counts were recorded for this clonotype. The chain recombines TRBV29-1 with TRBJ2-5; no definite D call. Trimming stripped 2 bases from V and 2 bases from J, with 15 bases between. Germline lookup yields CDR1 SQVTM and CDR2 ANQGSEA. The CDR3 extends over 15 amino acids. The CDR3 region is CSVESGGYQQETQYF. The CDR3 bases are TGCAGCGTTGAAAGTGGTGGCTACCAACAAGAGACCCAGTACTTC.

This clonotype was recorded many times. This chain connects TRBV7-6 to TRBJ2-7; 11 bases agree with TRBD1. Losses at the gene ends were 5 bases for V and 1 base for J; bases not matched to a gene: 10. This CDR3 comprises 17 residues. Germline loops: CDR1 SGHVS, CDR2 FNYEAQ. In DNA, the CDR3 is TGTGCCAGCAGCCTGAATCCGGGACAGGGGGGATCCTACGAGCAGTACTTC. It is translated as CASSLNPGQGGSYEQYF.